A single sample is the source of the 24 T cell receptor beta chains below, sequenced in a study of T-cell memory formation after mild COVID-19. TCRdb reprocessed the 5' RACE reads with MiXCR, giving one entry per CDR3 protein. The sample has 90,000 to 120,000 distinct CDR3 sequences; roughly 10% are singletons. Sequencing input: PBMCs or a T cell subset sorted from them (not recorded which). Receptor source: a man aged 18 to 29 who had mild COVID-19 (a few samples of this study predate the infection). Cell type and time point are not known.

J is TRBJ2-3 and V is TRBV7-2; tentatively, D is TRBD1 (5 bases). CDR1 SGHTA and CDR2 FQGNSA come from the germline V gene. Trimming stripped 6 bases from V and 4 bases from J, with 11 bases between. The CDR3 runs to 13 residues. The CDR3 DNA reads as TGTGCCAGCAGGTACCCGACAGCAGATACGCAGTATTTT. Translating gives CASRYPTADTQYF.

The chain has TRBV14 and TRBJ2-6; 7 nucleotides agree with TRBD2. The germline V gene encodes CDR1 SGHDN and CDR2 FVKESK. V was clipped by 4 bases and J by 13 bases; unmatched bases: 4. The CDR3 length is 12 residues. The CDR3 loop reads CASSPAGSVLTF. The CDR3 DNA sequence: TGTGCCAGCAGCCCAGCGGGGTCTGTCCTGACTTTC.

The chain recombines TRBV5-1 with TRBJ2-1; 14 positions match TRBD2. The CDR3 sequence is 18 residues long. J was trimmed by 7 bases and V by 6 bases; bases with no gene match: 15. Germline CDR1 and CDR2: SGHRS and YFSETQ. The CDR3 DNA reads as TGCGCCAGCACCGACCTAGGGGGGACTAGCGGGAGTAGGAATGAGCAGTTCTTC. Its protein product is CASTDLGGTSGSRNEQFF.

This clonotype was seen a handful of times. The J gene is TRBJ2-4, the V gene TRBV6-5, with D unclear. The CDR3 has 13 residues. Germline CDR1 MNHEY, CDR2 SVGAGI. Trimming removed 7 bases from V and 1 base from J, with 8 bases in between. DNA for the CDR3: TGTGCCAGCACACCCGGGGCCAAAAACATTCAGTACTTC. This sequence encodes CASTPGAKNIQYF.

The CDR3 DNA is TGTGCCAGCATGCGGGGCCCTGGTACGCAGTATTTT. Translation: CASMRGPGTQYF. The chain has TRBV12-3 or TRBV12-4 and TRBJ2-3, with D perhaps matching TRBD2 (6 bases). V was shortened by 7 bases and J by 8 bases, with 13 bases between the two germline ends. This CDR3 has 12 residues.

V usage is TRBV6-5 and J usage is TRBJ1-2; the D gene is possibly TRBD1 (6 bases). The CDR3 is made up of 15 amino acids. Trimming shortened V by 2 bases and J by 3 bases, and 13 bases separated the two germline ends. The V gene's germline CDR1 is MNHEY and CDR2 SVGAGI. DNA of the CDR3: TGTGCCAGCAGTTACGGGACAACGGCTGACTATGGCTACACCTTC. This codes for CASSYGTTADYGYTF.

The chain joins TRBV7-6 to TRBJ2-7; D possibly corresponds to TRBD1 (6 bases). V was trimmed by 1 base and J by 0 bases, leaving 10 bases between them. This CDR3 spans 15 amino acids. Germline V gene lookup returns CDR1 SGHVS and CDR2 FNYEAQ. Here the CDR3 DNA reads TGTGCCAGCAGCTTAGAACAGGGCCCCTCCTACGAGCAGTACTTC. Protein: CASSLEQGPSYEQYF.

This clonotype has only a few counts. The CDR3 nucleotides read TGTGCCAGCAGTGCCGGGACAAAGCAGTTCTTC. Translating it yields CASSAGTKQFF. V is TRBV6-5 and J is TRBJ2-1; D is possibly TRBD1 (6 bases). Trimming pared 5 bases from V and 11 bases from J, leaving 10 bases between. The CDR3 totals 11 residues. CDR1 MNHEY and CDR2 SVGAGI come from the germline V gene.

V usage is TRBV24-1 and J usage is TRBJ1-1; D remains ambiguous. The CDR3 totals 13 residues. Trimming removed 0 bases from V and 2 bases from J, with 3 bases in between. The V gene's germline CDR1 is KGHDR and CDR2 SFDVKD. CDR3 sequence (DNA): TGTGCCACCAGTGATTTGGGCAACACTGAAGCTTTCTTT. Translated, it gives CATSDLGNTEAFF.

The rearrangement uses TRBV7-2 and TRBJ2-7; 10 bases match TRBD2. This CDR3 is built from 16 residues. The V segment lost 3 bases and the J segment 2 bases; nucleotides outside the gene matches: 7. Germline V gene lookup returns CDR1 SGHTA and CDR2 FQGNSA. CDR3 sequence reads: CASSLARTSGPYEQYF. The CDR3 DNA reads as TGTGCCAGCAGCTTGGCCCGGACTAGCGGACCCTACGAGCAGTACTTC.

The chain combines TRBV27 with TRBJ2-3, with D maybe TRBD2 (6 bases). V lost 3 bases and J lost 5, with 18 bases in between. The CDR3 extends over 16 amino acids. Germline lookup yields CDR1 MNHEY and CDR2 SMNVEV (reference sequence). The CDR3 protein is CASSFMLVAEGDTQYF. The CDR3 nucleotides are TGTGCCAGCAGTTTTATGCTGGTAGCGGAAGGAGATACGCAGTATTTT.

This clonotype has a handful of counts. CDR3 nucleotides: TGTGCCAGCACCAAATGGCCAGGGGGCCAGCCCCAGCATTTT. It yields the protein CASTKWPGGQPQHF. The rearrangement links TRBV6-6 to TRBJ1-5; 8 bases agree with TRBD1. Per the germline V gene, CDR1 is MNHNY and CDR2 is SVGAGI (reference sequence). The length of the CDR3 is 14 residues. Germline trimming cut 7 bases from V and 7 bases from J; bases unmatched to any gene: 9.

This clonotype was detected a few times. V is TRBV7-8 and J is TRBJ1-1; D call uncertain. This CDR3 contains 13 residues. The V gene lost 3 bases and the J gene lost 6 bases, with 11 bases spanning the gap. CDR1 and CDR2 from the germline V gene are SGHVS and FQNEAQ. The CDR3 spells CASSLWEEAEAFF. CDR3 nucleotides: TGTGCCAGCAGCTTGTGGGAAGAGGCTGAAGCTTTCTTT.

This clonotype was detected a few times. The chain carries TRBV19 and TRBJ2-1, with D possibly TRBD2 on 6 matching bases. This CDR3 region has 14 residues. Germline V CDR1 and CDR2: LNHDA, SQIVND (reference sequence). The V gene lost 4 bases and the J gene lost 4 bases, with 11 bases spanning the gap. In DNA form, the CDR3 reads TGTGCCAGTAGTACCCTCGGGAGTTACAATGAGCAGTTCTTC. Its protein product is CASSTLGSYNEQFF.

The chain recombines TRBV29-1 with TRBJ2-7; D may be TRBD1 (6 bases). Germline CDR1 SQVTM, CDR2 ANQGSEA. Trimming removed 6 bases from V and 7 bases from J, with 25 bases in between. The CDR3 contains 15 residues. CDR3: CSVGTGKEGGWEQYF. CDR3 DNA: TGCAGCGTAGGTACAGGGAAAGAAGGTGGATGGGAGCAGTACTTC.

The table lists this clonotype with a few counts. V gene TRBV6-2 or TRBV6-3 combines with J gene TRBJ2-2; D gene ambiguous. Trimming stripped 0 bases from V and 4 bases from J, with 6 bases between. CDR3 length equals 14 residues. The V gene's germline CDR1 is MNHEY and CDR2 SVGEGT. CDR3: CASSYSLFTGELFF. CDR3 coding DNA: TGTGCCAGCAGTTACTCGCTCTTCACCGGGGAGCTGTTTTTT.

This chain uses TRBV19 with TRBJ1-5; D ambiguous. CDR1 and CDR2 (germline): LNHDA, SQIVND (reference sequence). The CDR3 sequence is 17 residues long. The ends were cut back, 1 base at V and 0 bases at J, with 13 bases in the middle. CDR3 coding DNA: TGTGCCAGTAGTATAGGAACACTCGAGTATAGCAATCAGCCCCAGCATTTT. Protein: CASSIGTLEYSNQPQHF.

The table lists this clonotype with many counts. This chain connects TRBV11-3 to TRBJ2-1, with D perhaps matching TRBD1 (6 bases). This CDR3 has 15 amino acids. Trimming cost V 5 bases and J 3 bases, with 14 bases left between them. CDR1 SGHNT and CDR2 YENEEA come from the germline V gene. The CDR3 bases are TGTGCCAGCAGCCAAAAACAGGGAGACTACAATGAGCAGTTCTTC. Protein: CASSQKQGDYNEQFF.

This clonotype has only a few counts. The junction and the germline gene differ at one end; a read error may be behind it. The V and J genes are TRBV9 and TRBJ2-7, with 9 nucleotides matching TRBD1. This CDR3 has 15 residues. The germline CDR1 and CDR2 sequences are SGDLS and YYNGEE. The CDR3 reads CASSVAGTGSSEQYF. CDR3 DNA: TGTGCCAGCAGCGTAGCAGGGACAGGGTCCTCCGAGCAGTACTTC.

The sample holds many counts of this clonotype. The chain combines TRBV13 with TRBJ2-3; tentatively, D is TRBD1 (5 bases). Germline V gene data show CDR1 as PRHDT and CDR2 as FYEKMQ (reference sequence). There are 13 residues in the CDR3. Trimming cost V 5 bases and J 1 base, with 7 bases left between them. CDR3 region: CASSRRGTDTQYF. In DNA, the CDR3 is TGTGCCAGCAGCCGCAGGGGCACAGATACGCAGTATTTT. The variable domain in full, with the rest retrieved from reference TRBV13 and TRBJ2-3, is AAGVIQSPRHLIKEKRETATLKCYPIPRHDTVYWYQQGPGQDPQFLISFYEKMQSDKGSIPDRFSAQQFSDYHSELNMSSLELGDSALYFCASSRRGTDTQYFGPGTRLTVL.

A few counts support this clonotype. The V gene is TRBV27, the J gene TRBJ1-1; TRBD1 might be the D (6 bases). V shed 4 bases and J shed 4 bases, with 10 bases lying between them. Germline CDR1 MNHEY, CDR2 SMNVEV (reference sequence). The CDR3 runs 13 residues. The CDR3 here is CASSWGAVTEAFF. CDR3 DNA sequence: TGTGCCAGCAGTTGGGGGGCGGTCACTGAAGCTTTCTTT.

The V and J genes are TRBV18 and TRBJ1-1; D unresolved. Germline V gene sequence: CDR1 KGHSH, CDR2 LQKENI. The CDR3 loop spans 17 amino acids. Trimming removed 3 bases from V and 2 bases from J, with 19 bases in between. The CDR3 DNA follows: TGTGCCAGCTCACCCGCCCCCCCAGGCCAGAGCAACACTGAAGCTTTCTTT. Amino acids: CASSPAPPGQSNTEAFF.

The chain recombines TRBV7-9 with TRBJ1-3; 9 nucleotides agree with TRBD1. The CDR3 length is 14 residues. V was pared by 5 bases and J by 9 bases, with 8 bases of the junction left unmatched. The V gene's germline CDR1 is SEHNR and CDR2 FQNEAQ (reference sequence). The CDR3 DNA follows: TGTGCCAGCAGCGCGGACAGGGGAGGTGGCACCATATATTTT. This codes for CASSADRGGGTIYF.

The chain recombines TRBV20-1 with TRBJ2-2; D not certain. The CDR3 has 15 residues. Germline lookup yields CDR1 DFQATT and CDR2 SNEGSKA (reference sequence). Trimming took 0 bases from V and 6 from J, leaving 14 bases between them. CDR3 amino acids: CSARDRQEFAGELFF. The CDR3 nucleotides read TGCAGTGCTAGAGATCGGCAGGAGTTCGCCGGGGAGCTGTTTTTT.